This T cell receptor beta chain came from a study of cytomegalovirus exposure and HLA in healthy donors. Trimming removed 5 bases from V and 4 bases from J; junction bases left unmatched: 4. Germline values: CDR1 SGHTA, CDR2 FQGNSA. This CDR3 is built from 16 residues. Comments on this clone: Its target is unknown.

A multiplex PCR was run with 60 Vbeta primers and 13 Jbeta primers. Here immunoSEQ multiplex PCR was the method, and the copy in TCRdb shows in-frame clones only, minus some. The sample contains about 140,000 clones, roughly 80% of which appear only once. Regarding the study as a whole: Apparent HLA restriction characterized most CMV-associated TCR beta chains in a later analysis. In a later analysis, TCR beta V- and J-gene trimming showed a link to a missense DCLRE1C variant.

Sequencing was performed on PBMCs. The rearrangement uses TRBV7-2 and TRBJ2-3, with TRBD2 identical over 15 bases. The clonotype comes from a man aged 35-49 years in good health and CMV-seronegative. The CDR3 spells CASSRTSGGASDTQYF. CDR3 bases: TGTGCCAGCAGCCGGACTAGCGGGGGGGCCTCAGATACGCAGTATTTT.